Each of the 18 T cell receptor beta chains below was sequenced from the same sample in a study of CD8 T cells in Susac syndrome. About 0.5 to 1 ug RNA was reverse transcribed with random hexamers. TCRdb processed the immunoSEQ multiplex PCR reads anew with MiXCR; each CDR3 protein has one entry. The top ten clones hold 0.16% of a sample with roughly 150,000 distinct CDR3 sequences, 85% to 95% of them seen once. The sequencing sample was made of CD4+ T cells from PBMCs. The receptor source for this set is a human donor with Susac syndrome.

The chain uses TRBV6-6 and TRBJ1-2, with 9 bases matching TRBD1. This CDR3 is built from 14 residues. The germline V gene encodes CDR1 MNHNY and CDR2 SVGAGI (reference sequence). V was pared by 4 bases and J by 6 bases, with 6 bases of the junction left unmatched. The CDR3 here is CASSSGQGIDGYTF. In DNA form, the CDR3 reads TGTGCCAGCAGTTCGGGACAGGGAATCGATGGCTACACCTTC.

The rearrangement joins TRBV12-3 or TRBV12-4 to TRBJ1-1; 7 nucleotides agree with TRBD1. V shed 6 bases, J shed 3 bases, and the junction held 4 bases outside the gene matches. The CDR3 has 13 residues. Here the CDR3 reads CASRWDSDTEAFF. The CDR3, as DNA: TGTGCCAGCAGGTGGGACAGCGACACTGAAGCTTTCTTT.

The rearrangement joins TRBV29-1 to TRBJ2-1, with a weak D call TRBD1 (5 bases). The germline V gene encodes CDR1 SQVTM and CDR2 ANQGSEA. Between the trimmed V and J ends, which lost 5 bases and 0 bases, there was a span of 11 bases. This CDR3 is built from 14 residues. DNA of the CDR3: TGCAGCGTTTACCTGGACAACTCCTACAATGAGCAGTTCTTC. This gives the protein CSVYLDNSYNEQFF.

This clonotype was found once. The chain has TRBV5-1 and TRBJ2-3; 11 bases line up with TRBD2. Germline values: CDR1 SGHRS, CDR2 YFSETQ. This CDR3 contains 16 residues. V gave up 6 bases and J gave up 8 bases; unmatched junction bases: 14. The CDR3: CASTGGSGGAFGTQYF. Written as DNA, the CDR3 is TGCGCCAGCACCGGAGGTAGCGGGGGGGCCTTTGGTACGCAGTATTTT.

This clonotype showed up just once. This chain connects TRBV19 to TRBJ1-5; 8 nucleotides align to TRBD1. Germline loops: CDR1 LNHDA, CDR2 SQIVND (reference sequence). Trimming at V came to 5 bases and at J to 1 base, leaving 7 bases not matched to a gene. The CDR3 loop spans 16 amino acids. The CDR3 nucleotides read TGTGCCAGTAGTCAGGACAGGGCCGGGAGCAATCAGCCCCAGCATTTT. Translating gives CASSQDRAGSNQPQHF.

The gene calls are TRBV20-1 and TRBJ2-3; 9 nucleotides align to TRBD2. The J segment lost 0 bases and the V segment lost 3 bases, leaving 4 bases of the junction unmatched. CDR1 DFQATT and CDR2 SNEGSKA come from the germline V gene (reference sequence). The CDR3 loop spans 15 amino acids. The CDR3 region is CSASTAGGSTDTQYF. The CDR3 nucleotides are TGCAGTGCTAGTACAGCGGGGGGTAGCACAGATACGCAGTATTTT.

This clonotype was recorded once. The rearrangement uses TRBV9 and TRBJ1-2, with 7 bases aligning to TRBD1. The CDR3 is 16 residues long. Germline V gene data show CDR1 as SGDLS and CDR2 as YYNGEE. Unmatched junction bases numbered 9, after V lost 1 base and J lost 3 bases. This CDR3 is CASSVSGRGQHYGYTF. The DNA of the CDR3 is TGTGCCAGCAGCGTATCCGGGAGGGGGCAACACTATGGCTACACCTTC.

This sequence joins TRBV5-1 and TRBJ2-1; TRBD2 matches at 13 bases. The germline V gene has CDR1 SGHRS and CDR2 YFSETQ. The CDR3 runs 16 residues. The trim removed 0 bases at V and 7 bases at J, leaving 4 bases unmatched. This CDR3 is CASSLAGTSGENEQFF. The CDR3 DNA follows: TGCGCCAGCAGCTTGGCGGGGACTAGCGGGGAGAATGAGCAGTTCTTC.

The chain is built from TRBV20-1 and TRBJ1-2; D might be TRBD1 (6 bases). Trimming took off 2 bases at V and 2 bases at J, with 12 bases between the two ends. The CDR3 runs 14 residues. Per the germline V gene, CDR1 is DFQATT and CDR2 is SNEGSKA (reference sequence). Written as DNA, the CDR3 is TGCAGTGCTAGACCCCAGGGGTCCAACTATGGCTACACCTTC. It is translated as CSARPQGSNYGYTF.

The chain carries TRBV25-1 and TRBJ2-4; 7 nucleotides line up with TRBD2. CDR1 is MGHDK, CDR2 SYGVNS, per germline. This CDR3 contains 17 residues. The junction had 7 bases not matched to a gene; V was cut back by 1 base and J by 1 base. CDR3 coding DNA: TGTGCCAGCAGTGAATGGGAGGGGTTAAGGGCCAAAAACATTCAGTACTTC. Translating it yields CASSEWEGLRAKNIQYF.

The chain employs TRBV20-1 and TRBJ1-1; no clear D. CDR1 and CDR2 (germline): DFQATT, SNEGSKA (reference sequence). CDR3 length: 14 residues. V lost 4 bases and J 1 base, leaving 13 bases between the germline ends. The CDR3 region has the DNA TGCAGTGCTAATCCGTCGGGAAGGAACACTGAAGCTTTCTTT. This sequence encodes CSANPSGRNTEAFF.

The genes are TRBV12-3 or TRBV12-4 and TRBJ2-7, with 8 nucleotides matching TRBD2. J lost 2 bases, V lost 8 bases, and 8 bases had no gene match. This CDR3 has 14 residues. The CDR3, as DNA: TGTGCCAGCTGTCAGAGCGGGGGTCCCTACGAGCAGTACTTC. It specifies CASCQSGGPYEQYF.

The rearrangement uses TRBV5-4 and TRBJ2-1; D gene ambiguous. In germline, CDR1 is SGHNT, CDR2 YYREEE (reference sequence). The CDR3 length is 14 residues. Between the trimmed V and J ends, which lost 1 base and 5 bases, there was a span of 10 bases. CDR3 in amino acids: CASSLPGRDNEQFF. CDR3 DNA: TGTGCCAGCAGCTTGCCCGGTCGAGACAATGAGCAGTTCTTC.

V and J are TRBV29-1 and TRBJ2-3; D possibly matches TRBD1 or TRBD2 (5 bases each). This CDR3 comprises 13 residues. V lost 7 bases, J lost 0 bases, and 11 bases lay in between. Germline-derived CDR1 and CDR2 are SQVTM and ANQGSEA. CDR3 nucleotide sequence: TGCAGCGCTGACGGGGCTAGCACAGATACGCAGTATTTT. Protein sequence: CSADGASTDTQYF.

CDR3 sequence (DNA): TGTGCCAGTAACCGTGAGGACGGGGGCTACGAGCAGTACTTC. Amino acid sequence: CASNREDGGYEQYF. This chain connects TRBV19 to TRBJ2-7; D might be TRBD2 (6 bases). Trimming took 7 bases from V and 3 from J, leaving 16 bases between them. The CDR3 is made up of 14 amino acids. Per the germline V gene, CDR1 is LNHDA and CDR2 is SQIVND (reference sequence).

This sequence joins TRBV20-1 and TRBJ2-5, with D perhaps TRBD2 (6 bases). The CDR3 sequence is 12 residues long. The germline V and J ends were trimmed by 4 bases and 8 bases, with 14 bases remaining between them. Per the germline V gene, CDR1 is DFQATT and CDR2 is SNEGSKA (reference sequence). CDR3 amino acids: CSATGTDGTQYF. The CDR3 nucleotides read TGCAGTGCTACCGGGACTGACGGTACCCAGTACTTC.

The CDR3 DNA follows: TGCAGTGCTAGACCCCCACAGGGGAACACCGGGGAGCTGTTTTTT. As protein: CSARPPQGNTGELFF. The chain joins TRBV20-1 to TRBJ2-2; possibly TRBD1 for D (6 bases). The germline V gene encodes CDR1 DFQATT and CDR2 SNEGSKA (reference sequence). This CDR3 comprises 15 residues. Between the trimmed V and J ends, which lost 2 bases and 1 base, there was a span of 11 bases.

This CDR3 is CASSPGQAVVSPLHF. The DNA of the CDR3 is TGTGCCAGCTCACCGGGACAGGCGGTTGTTTCACCCCTCCACTTT. This rearrangement joins TRBV18 to TRBJ1-6; 8 bases align to TRBD1. V shed 3 bases and J 9 bases; nucleotides not matched to a gene: 7. CDR1 is KGHSH and CDR2 is LQKENI in the germline V gene. The CDR3 extends over 15 amino acids. Complete variable domain (other parts from reference TRBV18 and TRBJ1-6): NAGVMQNPRHLVRRRGQEARLRCSPMKGHSHVYWYRQLPEEGLKFMVYLQKENIIDESGMPKERFSAEFPKEGPSILRIQQVVRGDSAAYFCASSPGQAVVSPLHFGNGTRLTVT.